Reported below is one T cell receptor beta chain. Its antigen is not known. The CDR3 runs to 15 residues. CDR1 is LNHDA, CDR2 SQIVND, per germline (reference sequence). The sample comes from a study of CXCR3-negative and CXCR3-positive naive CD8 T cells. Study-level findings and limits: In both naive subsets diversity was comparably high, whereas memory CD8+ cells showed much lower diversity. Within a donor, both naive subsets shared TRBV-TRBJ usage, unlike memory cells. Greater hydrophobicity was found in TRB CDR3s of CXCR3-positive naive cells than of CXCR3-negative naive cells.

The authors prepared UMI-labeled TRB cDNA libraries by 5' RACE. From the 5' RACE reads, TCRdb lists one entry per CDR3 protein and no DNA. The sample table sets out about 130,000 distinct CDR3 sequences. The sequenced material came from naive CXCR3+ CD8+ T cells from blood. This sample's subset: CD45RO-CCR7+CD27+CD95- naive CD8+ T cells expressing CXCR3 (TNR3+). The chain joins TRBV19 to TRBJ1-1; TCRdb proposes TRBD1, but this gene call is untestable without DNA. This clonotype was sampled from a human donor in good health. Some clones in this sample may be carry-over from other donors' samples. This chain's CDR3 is CASSSIQGASTEAFF.